This entry lists 13 T cell receptor beta chains sequenced from one sample in a study of blood T cell repertoires in COVID-19. Profiling relied on immunoSEQ multiplex PCR, and the TCRdb table lists in-frame clones only, not all of them. The table has about 20,000 clones, around 89% seen once. Sample: peripheral blood. The source of these receptors is a human donor in a cohort sampled during active COVID-19.

The V call is TRBV20-1, the J call TRBJ1-2; perhaps TRBD1 as D (5 bases). V lost 5 bases and J lost 4, with 8 bases in between. This CDR3 region has 11 residues. The germline V gene has CDR1 DFQATT and CDR2 SNEGSKA (reference sequence). Here the CDR3 DNA reads TGCAGTGCTCGCGACAGCTATGGCTACACCTTC. Residues: CSARDSYGYTF.

The chain uses TRBV5-1 and TRBJ2-1, with 12 bases that match TRBD2. The CDR3 runs to 16 residues. Trimming took 4 bases from V and 8 from J; bases not matched to a gene: 10. The germline gives CDR1 SGHRS, CDR2 YFSETQ. The CDR3 DNA reads as TGCGCCAGCAGCACGGCAAGACTAGCGGGAGTGGATGAGCAGTTCTTC. It specifies CASSTARLAGVDEQFF.

This clone was detected a few times. The V and J genes are TRBV24-1 and TRBJ1-2; D ambiguous. The germline CDR1 and CDR2 sequences are KGHDR and SFDVKD. This CDR3 region has 15 residues. Between the trimmed V and J ends, which lost 7 bases and 1 base, there was a span of 15 bases. In nucleotides, the CDR3 is TGTGCCACCAGAGTCGGCAGGCCGATTAACTATGGCTACACCTTC. Translating gives CATRVGRPINYGYTF.

This clone was seen a single time. The chain is built from TRBV28 and TRBJ1-2; 7 positions agree with TRBD1. The J segment lost 7 bases and the V segment lost 3 bases, leaving 11 bases of the junction unmatched. Germline lookup yields CDR1 MDHEN and CDR2 SYDVKM. This CDR3 comprises 15 residues. The CDR3 nucleotides are TGTGCCAGCAGTTTCCCGTTAACAGGGGCCGGTGGCTACACCTTC. This sequence encodes CASSFPLTGAGGYTF.

The rearrangement uses TRBV27 and TRBJ2-7; 9 bases match TRBD2. This CDR3 comprises 13 residues. The junction had 7 bases not matched to a gene; V was cut back by 8 bases and J by 5 bases. Germline V gives CDR1 MNHEY, CDR2 SMNVEV (reference sequence). The DNA for the CDR3 is TGTGCCAGCCGTAGCGGGAGCGTGGACGAGCAGTACTTC. This gives the protein CASRSGSVDEQYF.

CDR3 nucleotide sequence: TGTGCCAGCAGTCGGGATAGCAATCAGCCCCAGCATTTT. It encodes CASSRDSNQPQHF. The J gene is TRBJ1-5, the V gene TRBV28; D remains unclear. The germline V and J ends were trimmed by 5 bases and 0 bases, with 5 bases remaining between them. CDR3 length: 13 amino acids. Germline-derived CDR1 and CDR2 are MDHEN and SYDVKM.

The chain is built from TRBV27 and TRBJ2-2, with D perhaps matching TRBD2 (6 bases). The V gene's germline CDR1 is MNHEY and CDR2 SMNVEV (reference sequence). The length of the CDR3 is 16 residues. V was pared by 2 bases and J by 0 bases, with 10 bases between. The CDR3 region is CASSLREVSNTGELFF. CDR3 nucleotide sequence: TGTGCCAGCAGTTTAAGGGAGGTATCGAACACCGGGGAGCTGTTTTTT.

This rearrangement joins TRBV11-3 to TRBJ1-6, with D possibly matching TRBD1 (5 bases). Germline CDR1 reads SGHNT; CDR2 reads YENEEA. The ends were cut back, 8 bases at V and 5 bases at J, with 7 bases in the middle. There are 12 residues in the CDR3. The CDR3 DNA sequence: TGTGCCAGCGGGGCGGATAATTCACCCCTCCACTTT. This codes for CASGADNSPLHF.

This clone was seen a single time. The V call is TRBV5-8, the J call TRBJ1-1; 11 positions match TRBD1. Germline V lookup: CDR1 SGHTS, CDR2 YDEGEE. V gave up 2 bases and J gave up 5 bases; unmatched junction bases: 8. The CDR3 runs 16 residues. The CDR3 spells CASSLRTGGSGTEAFF. The CDR3 nucleotides are TGTGCCAGCAGCTTACGGACAGGGGGCTCGGGAACTGAAGCTTTCTTT. Combining the CDR3 with reference TRBV5-8 and TRBJ1-1 gives the whole variable domain EAGVTQSPTHLIKTRGQQATLRCSPISGHTSVYWYQQALGLGLQFLLWYDEGEERNRGNFPPRFSGRQFPNYSSELNVNALELEDSALYLCASSLRTGGSGTEAFFGQGTRLTVV.

The rearrangement uses TRBV18 and TRBJ2-3; 7 bases match TRBD2. The V and J ends lost 3 bases and 4 bases, in that order; junction bases with no gene match: 10. In germline, CDR1 is KGHSH, CDR2 LQKENI. The length of the CDR3 is 16 residues. CDR3 sequence: CASSPPGGGGADTQYF. The CDR3 coding sequence is TGTGCCAGCTCACCTCCGGGGGGTGGAGGAGCAGATACGCAGTATTTT.

The chain links TRBV5-6 to TRBJ1-1; 11 bases fit TRBD1. CDR1 and CDR2 from the germline V gene are SGHDT and YYEEEE. The CDR3 runs 12 residues. V trimming: 4 bases; J trimming: 10 bases; junction bases outside the gene matches: 3. CDR3 sequence reads: CASSIGTGGAFF. The CDR3 region has the DNA TGTGCCAGCAGCATCGGGACAGGGGGAGCTTTCTTT.

The rearrangement links TRBV7-9 to TRBJ2-1; a possible D gene is TRBD2 (6 bases). The V end lost 3 bases, the J end lost 4 bases, and 13 bases lay between the germline ends. The CDR3 has 15 amino acids. CDR1 and CDR2 from the germline V gene are SEHNR and FQNEAQ (reference sequence). The CDR3 here is CASSFSGHTYNEQFF. The CDR3 region has the DNA TGTGCCAGCAGCTTTAGCGGTCATACTTACAATGAGCAGTTCTTC.

This chain joins TRBV11-2 and TRBJ1-2; no clear D. V lost 5 bases, J lost 1 base, and 8 bases lay in between. Germline V gene data show CDR1 as SGHAT and CDR2 as FQNNGV. CDR3 length equals 13 residues. In nucleotides, the CDR3 is TGTGCCAGCAGCCCCCACAGTAACTATGGCTACACCTTC. Its protein product is CASSPHSNYGYTF.